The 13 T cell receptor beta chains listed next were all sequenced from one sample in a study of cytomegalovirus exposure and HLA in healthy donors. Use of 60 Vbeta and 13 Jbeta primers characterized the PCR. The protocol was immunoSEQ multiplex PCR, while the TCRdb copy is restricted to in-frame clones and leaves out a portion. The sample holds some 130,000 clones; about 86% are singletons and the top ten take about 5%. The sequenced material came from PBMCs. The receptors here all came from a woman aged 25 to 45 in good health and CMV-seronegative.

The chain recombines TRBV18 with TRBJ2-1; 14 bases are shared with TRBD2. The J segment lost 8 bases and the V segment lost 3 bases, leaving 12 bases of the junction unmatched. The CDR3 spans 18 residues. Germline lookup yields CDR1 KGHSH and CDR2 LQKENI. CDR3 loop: CASSPRLAGGTMFDEQFF. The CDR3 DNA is TGTGCCAGCTCACCGAGACTAGCGGGAGGGACCATGTTCGATGAGCAGTTCTTC.

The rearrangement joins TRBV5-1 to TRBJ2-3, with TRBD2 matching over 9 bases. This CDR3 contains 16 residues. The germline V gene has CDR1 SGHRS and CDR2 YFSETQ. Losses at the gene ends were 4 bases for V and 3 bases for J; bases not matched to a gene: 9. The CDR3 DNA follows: TGCGCCAGCAGCATAGGGACTAGCAGTAGTACAGATACGCAGTATTTT. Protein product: CASSIGTSSSTDTQYF.

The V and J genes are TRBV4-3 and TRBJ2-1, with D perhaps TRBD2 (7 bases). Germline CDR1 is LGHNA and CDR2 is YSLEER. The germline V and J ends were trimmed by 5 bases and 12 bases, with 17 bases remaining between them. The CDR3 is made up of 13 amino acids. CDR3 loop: CASSEQGGVGQFF. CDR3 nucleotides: TGCGCCAGCAGCGAACAGGGAGGGGTGGGGCAGTTCTTC.

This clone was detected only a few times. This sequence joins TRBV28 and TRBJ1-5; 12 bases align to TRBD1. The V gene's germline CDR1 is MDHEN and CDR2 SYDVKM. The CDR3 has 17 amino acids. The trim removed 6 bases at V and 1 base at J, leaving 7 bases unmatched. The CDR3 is CASRGGTGGWSNQPQHF. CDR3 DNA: TGTGCCAGCAGGGGGGGGACAGGGGGCTGGAGCAATCAGCCCCAGCATTTT.

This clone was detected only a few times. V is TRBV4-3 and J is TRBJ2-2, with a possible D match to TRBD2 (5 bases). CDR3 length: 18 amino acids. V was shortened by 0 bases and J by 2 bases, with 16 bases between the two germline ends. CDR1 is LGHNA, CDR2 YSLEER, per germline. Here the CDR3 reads CASSQDRIARTNTGELFF. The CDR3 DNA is TGCGCCAGCAGCCAAGACAGGATAGCGCGAACTAACACCGGGGAGCTGTTTTTT.

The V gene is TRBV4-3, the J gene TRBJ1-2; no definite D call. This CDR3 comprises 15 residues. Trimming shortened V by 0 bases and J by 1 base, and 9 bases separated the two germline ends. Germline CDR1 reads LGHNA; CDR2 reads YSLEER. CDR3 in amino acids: CASSQDPDNNYGYTF. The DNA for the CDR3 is TGCGCCAGCAGCCAAGATCCCGACAATAACTATGGCTACACCTTC.

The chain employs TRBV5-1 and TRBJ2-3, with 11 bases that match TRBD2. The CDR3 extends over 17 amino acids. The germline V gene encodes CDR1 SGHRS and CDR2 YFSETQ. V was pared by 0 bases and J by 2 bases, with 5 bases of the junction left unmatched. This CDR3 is CASSLGGTSGFTDTQYF. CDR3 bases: TGCGCCAGCAGCTTGGGGGGGACTAGCGGATTCACAGATACGCAGTATTTT. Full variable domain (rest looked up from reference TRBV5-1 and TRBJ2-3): KAGVTQTPRYLIKTRGQQVTLSCSPISGHRSVSWYQQTPGQGLQFLFEYFSETQRNKGNFPGRFSGRQFSNSRSEMNVSTLELGDSALYLCASSLGGTSGFTDTQYFGPGTRLTVL.

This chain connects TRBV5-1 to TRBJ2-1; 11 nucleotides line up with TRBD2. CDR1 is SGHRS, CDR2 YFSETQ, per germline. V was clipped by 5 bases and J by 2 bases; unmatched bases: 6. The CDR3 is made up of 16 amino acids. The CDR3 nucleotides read TGCGCCAGCAGTCTGCCGGGACTAGCGGCCTACAATGAGCAGTTCTTC. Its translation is CASSLPGLAAYNEQFF.

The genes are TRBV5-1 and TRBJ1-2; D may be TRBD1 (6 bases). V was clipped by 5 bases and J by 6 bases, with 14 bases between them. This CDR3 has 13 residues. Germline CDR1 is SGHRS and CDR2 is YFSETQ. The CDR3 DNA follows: TGCGCCAGCAGTCCCAGGGGCCAGAATGGCTACACCTTC. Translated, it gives CASSPRGQNGYTF.

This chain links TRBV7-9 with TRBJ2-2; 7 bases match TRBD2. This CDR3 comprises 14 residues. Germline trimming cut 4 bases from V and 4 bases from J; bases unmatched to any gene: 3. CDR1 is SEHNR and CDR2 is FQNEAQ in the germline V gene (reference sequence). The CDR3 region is CASSSGTTTGELFF. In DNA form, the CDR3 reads TGTGCCAGCAGCTCCGGGACTACCACCGGGGAGCTGTTTTTT.

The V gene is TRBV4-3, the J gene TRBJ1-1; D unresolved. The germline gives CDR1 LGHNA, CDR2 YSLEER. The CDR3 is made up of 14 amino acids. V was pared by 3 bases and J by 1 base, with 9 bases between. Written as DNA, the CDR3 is TGCGCCAGCAGCCAGGCGGGGAGGAACACTGAAGCTTTCTTT. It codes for CASSQAGRNTEAFF.

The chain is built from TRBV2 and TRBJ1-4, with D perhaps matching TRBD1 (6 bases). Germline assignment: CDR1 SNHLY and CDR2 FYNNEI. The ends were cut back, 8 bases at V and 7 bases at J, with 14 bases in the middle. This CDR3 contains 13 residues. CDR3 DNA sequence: TGTGCCAGCTCCCCCAGGGGACGTGAAAAACTGTTTTTT. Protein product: CASSPRGREKLFF.

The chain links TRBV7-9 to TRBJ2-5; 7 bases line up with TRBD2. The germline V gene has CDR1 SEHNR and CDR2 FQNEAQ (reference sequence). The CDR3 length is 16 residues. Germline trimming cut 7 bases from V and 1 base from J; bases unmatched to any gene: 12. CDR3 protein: CASIPPAGRPQETQYF. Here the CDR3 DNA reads TGTGCCAGCATCCCTCCAGCGGGGCGCCCCCAAGAGACCCAGTACTTC.